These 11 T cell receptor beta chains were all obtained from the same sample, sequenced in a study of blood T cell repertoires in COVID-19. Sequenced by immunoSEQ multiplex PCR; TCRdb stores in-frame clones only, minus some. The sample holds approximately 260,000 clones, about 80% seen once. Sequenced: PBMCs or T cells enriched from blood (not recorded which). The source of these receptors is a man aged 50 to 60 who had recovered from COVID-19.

The chain's CDR3 is CASSRSGGGINEQFF. Here the CDR3 DNA reads TGTGCCAGCAGCCGAAGCGGGGGGGGCATCAATGAGCAGTTCTTC. The gene calls are TRBV5-4 and TRBJ2-1, with TRBD2 matching over 10 bases. This CDR3 comprises 15 residues. With V trimmed by 4 bases and J by 6 bases, 7 bases remained unmatched. Germline V gene data show CDR1 as SGHNT and CDR2 as YYREEE (reference sequence).

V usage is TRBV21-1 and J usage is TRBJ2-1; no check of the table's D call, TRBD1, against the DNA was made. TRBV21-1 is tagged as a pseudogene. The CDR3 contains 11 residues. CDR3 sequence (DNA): TGTGCCAGCAGCTCCTCAGGCGAGCAGTTCTTC. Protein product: CASSSSGEQFF.

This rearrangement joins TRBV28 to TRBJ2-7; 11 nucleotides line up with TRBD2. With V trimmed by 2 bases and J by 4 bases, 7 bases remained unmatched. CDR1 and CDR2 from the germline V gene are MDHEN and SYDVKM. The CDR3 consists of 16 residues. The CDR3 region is CASSLVTSGNIYEQYF. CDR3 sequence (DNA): TGTGCCAGCAGTTTAGTGACTAGCGGGAATATATACGAGCAGTACTTC.

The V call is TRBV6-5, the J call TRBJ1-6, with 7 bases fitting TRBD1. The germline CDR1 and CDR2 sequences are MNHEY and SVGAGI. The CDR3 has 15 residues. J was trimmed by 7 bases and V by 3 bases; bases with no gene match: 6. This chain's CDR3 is CASSYKGAPNSPLHF. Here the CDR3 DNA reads TGTGCCAGCAGTTATAAGGGGGCCCCCAATTCACCCCTCCACTTT.

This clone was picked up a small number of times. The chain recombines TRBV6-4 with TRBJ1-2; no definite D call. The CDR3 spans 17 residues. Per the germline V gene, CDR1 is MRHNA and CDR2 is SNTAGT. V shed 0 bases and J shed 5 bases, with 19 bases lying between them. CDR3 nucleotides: TGTGCCAGCAGTGACTCCCTCCACAGTCCACTTTTTTATGGCTACACCTTC. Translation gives CASSDSLHSPLFYGYTF.

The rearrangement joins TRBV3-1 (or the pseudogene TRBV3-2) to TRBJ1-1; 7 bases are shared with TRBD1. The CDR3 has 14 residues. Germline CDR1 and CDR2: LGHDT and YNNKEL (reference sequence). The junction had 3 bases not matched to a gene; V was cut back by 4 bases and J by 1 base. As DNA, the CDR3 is TGTGCCAGCAGCCCCCGGGACAGGAACACTGAAGCTTTCTTT. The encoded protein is CASSPRDRNTEAFF.

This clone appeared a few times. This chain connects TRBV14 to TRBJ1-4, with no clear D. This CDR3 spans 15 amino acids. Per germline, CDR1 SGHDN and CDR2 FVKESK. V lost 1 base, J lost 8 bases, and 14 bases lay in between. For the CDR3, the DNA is TGTGCCAGCAGCCAAGTACCTGGTTTCGGGGAAAAACTGTTTTTT. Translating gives CASSQVPGFGEKLFF.

CDR3 sequence reads: CAANRGSTNEKLFF. CDR3 DNA sequence: TGTGCCGCTAACAGGGGCTCAACTAATGAAAAACTGTTTTTT. The gene calls are TRBV2 and TRBJ1-4; the match to TRBD1 covers 7 bases. The CDR3 is made up of 14 amino acids. Trimming removed 11 bases from V and 0 bases from J; junction bases left unmatched: 6. CDR1 SNHLY and CDR2 FYNNEI come from the germline V gene. Based on the CDR3 plus reference TRBV2 and TRBJ1-4, the full variable domain is EPEVTQTPSHQVTQMGQEVILRCVPISNHLYFYWYRQILGQKVEFLVSFYNNEISEKSEIFDDQFSVERPDGSNFTLKIRSTKLEDSAMYFCAANRGSTNEKLFFGSGTQLSVL.

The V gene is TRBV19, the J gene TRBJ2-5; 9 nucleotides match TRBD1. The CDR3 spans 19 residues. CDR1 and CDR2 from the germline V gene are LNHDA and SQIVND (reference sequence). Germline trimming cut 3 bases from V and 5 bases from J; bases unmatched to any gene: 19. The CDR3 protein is CASSIRTPTGGGPVETQYF. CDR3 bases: TGTGCCAGTAGTATTAGGACGCCGACAGGGGGGGGTCCAGTCGAGACCCAGTACTTC.

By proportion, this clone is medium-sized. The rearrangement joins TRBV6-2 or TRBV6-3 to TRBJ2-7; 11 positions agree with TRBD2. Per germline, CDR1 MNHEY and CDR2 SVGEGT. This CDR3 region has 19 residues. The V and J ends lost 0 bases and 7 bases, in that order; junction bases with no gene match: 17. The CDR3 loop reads CASSYSPGFRASGRTEQYF. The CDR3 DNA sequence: TGTGCCAGCAGTTACTCGCCGGGGTTCCGAGCTAGCGGGAGGACTGAGCAGTACTTC.

The CDR3 protein is CASSKRTGGLVVETQYF. DNA of the CDR3: TGTGCCAGCAGCAAACGGACGGGAGGGTTGGTAGTAGAGACCCAGTACTTC. The chain is built from TRBV3-1 (or the pseudogene TRBV3-2) and TRBJ2-5; 8 bases line up with TRBD2. Germline CDR1 reads LGHDT; CDR2 reads YNNKEL (reference sequence). CDR3 size: 17 residues. J gave up 4 bases and V 5 bases, and 15 bases lay outside the gene matches.